The entry that follows covers one T cell receptor beta chain sequence. This sample stems from a study of blood T cell repertoires in COVID-19. Looking at the study overall: Samples taken during acute and convalescent COVID-19 were collected in the United States, Italy and Spain.

Under the authors' procedure: Amplification from reference gene primers served as the basis for estimated nucleated cell counts. This table comes from immunoSEQ multiplex PCR, and its TCRdb copy is limited to in-frame clones, with some not included. That table supplies the V and J calls and clone size; D and trimming were determined from the DNA. The table has approximately 91,000 clones, about 80% seen once. Deletions cut 0 bases from V and 5 bases from J, with 19 bases between. Germline V gene data show CDR1 as SGHAT and CDR2 as FQNNGV. CDR3 length: 17 amino acids. This chain connects TRBV11-2 to TRBJ1-2, with TRBD1 as a possible D gene (6 bases). Input material: peripheral blood. The source is a man in his sixties or seventies with acute or convalescent COVID-19. This CDR3 is CASSLEPSTGPLYGYTF. In DNA form, the CDR3 reads TGTGCCAGCAGCTTAGAGCCATCCACAGGGCCCTTGTATGGCTACACCTTC. The whole variable domain, remainder taken from reference TRBV11-2 and TRBJ1-2, is EAGVAQSPRYKIIEKRQSVAFWCNPISGHATLYWYQQILGQGPKLLIQFQNNGVVDDSQLPKDRFSAERLKGVDSTLKIQPAKLEDSAVYLCASSLEPSTGPLYGYTFGSGTRLTVV.